Listed below are T cell receptor beta chains from one sample, sequenced in a study of blood T cell repertoires in COVID-19. Clones were read by immunoSEQ multiplex PCR, and TCRdb kept only the in-frame ones, dropping some. This sample has over 200,000 clones, with about 90% found just once. The sample consisted of peripheral blood. The receptors were sampled from a person aged 18 to 30 with COVID-19, enrolled during active disease. Both conserved end residues are trimmed from each CDR3. A D gene is named only where the DNA matches it firmly. The size field is filled for only some rows; it gives once, few, many or a size class.

TRBD1	TRBV6-1	few	TRBJ2-1	ASSENQGVFNEQF
NA	TRBV11-2	NA	TRBJ1-2	ASSLGVEASGRVGYT
NA	TRBV7-9	NA	TRBJ1-5	ASSVDYSNQPQH
TRBD2	TRBV7-2	NA	TRBJ2-2	ASSPRLAGGNTGELF
TRBD1	TRBV6-5	NA	TRBJ1-1	ASSFPRDSNTEAF
NA	TRBV6-2/TRBV6-3	NA	TRBJ2-5	ASSAMRDQY
NA	TRBV11-3	NA	TRBJ2-2	ASSLSSAGELF
NA	TRBV4-1	NA	TRBJ1-2	ASSQDAVYGYT
TRBD1	TRBV13	NA	TRBJ2-7	ASSQTGQGDYEQY
TRBD1	TRBV18	NA	TRBJ1-1	ASSPRTGDTEAF
NA	TRBV9	NA	TRBJ2-2	ASSVAGESTGELF
TRBD1	TRBV7-9	NA	TRBJ1-1	ASTQRGQGMNTEAF
NA	TRBV4-2	NA	TRBJ2-7	ASSQDNSYEQY
NA	TRBV19	NA	TRBJ1-3	ASTPGGSGNTIY
NA	TRBV12-5	NA	TRBJ2-2	ASGLRPGLLTGELF
NA	TRBV5-6	NA	TRBJ1-2	ASSLGQGTYGYT